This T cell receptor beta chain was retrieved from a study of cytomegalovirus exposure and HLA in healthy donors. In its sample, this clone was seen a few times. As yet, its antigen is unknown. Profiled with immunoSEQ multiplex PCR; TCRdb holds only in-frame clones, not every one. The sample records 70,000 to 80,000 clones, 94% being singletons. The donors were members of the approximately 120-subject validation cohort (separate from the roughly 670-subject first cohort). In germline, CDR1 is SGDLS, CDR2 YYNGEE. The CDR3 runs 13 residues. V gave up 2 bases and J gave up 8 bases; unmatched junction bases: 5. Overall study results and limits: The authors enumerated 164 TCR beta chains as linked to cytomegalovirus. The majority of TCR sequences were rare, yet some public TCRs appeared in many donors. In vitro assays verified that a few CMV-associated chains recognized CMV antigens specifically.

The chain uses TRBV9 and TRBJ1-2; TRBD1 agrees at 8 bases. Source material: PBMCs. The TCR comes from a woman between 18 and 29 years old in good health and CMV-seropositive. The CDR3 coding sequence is TGTGCCAGCAGCGTGACAGGGGCAGTGGGCTACACCTTC. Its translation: CASSVTGAVGYTF.